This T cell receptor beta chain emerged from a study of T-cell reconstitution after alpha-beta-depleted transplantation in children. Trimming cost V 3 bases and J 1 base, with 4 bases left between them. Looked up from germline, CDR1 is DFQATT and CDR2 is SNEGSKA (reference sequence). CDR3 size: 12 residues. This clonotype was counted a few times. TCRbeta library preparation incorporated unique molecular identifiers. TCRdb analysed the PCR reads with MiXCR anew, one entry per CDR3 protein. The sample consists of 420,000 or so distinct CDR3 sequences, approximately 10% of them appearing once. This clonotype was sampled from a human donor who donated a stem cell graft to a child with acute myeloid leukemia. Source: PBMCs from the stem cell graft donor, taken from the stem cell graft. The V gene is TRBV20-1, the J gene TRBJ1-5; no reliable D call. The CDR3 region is CSARPSNQPQHF. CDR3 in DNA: TGCAGTGCTAGGCCCAGCAATCAGCCCCAGCATTTT.